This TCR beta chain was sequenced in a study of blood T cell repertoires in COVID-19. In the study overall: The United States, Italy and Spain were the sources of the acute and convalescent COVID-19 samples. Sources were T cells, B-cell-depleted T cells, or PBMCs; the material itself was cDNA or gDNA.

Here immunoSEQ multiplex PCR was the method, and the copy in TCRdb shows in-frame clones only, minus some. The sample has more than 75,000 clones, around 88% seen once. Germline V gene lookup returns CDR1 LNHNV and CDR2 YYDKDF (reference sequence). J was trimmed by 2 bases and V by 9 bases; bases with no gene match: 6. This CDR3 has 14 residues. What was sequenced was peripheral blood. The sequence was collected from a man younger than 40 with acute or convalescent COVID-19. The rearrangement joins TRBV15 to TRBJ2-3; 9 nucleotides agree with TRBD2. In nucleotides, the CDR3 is TGTGCCACTCTTGGACTAGCGCTCACAGATACGCAGTATTTT. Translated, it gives CATLGLALTDTQYF.